This TCR beta chain was obtained from a study of cytomegalovirus exposure and HLA in healthy donors. Points from the study as a whole: Specificity of a few CMV-associated chains for CMV antigens was verified in vitro.

Note on this clone: The antigen is undetermined.

PCR was performed using 60 Vbeta and 13 Jbeta primers. The data were produced by immunoSEQ multiplex PCR, yet TCRdb's version contains in-frame clones alone and is incomplete. Here the sample spans 95,000 to 150,000 clones, 80% being singletons. Germline V gives CDR1 SGHTA, CDR2 FQGNSA. CDR3 length: 15 residues. V lost 5 bases and J lost 11, with 22 bases in between. This TCR derives from a man aged 25-45 years in good health and CMV-seronegative. V usage is TRBV7-2 and J usage is TRBJ2-1, with a weak D call TRBD2 (7 bases). Sample: PBMCs. The DNA for the CDR3 is TGTGCCAGCAGCCGAGGGGGGGCCCATGGAATGAAGCAGTTCTTC. Translated, it gives CASSRGGAHGMKQFF.